Each of the 9 T cell receptor beta chains below was sequenced from the same sample in a study of blood T cell repertoires in COVID-19. Generated by immunoSEQ multiplex PCR, the TCRdb table keeps only in-frame clones and is missing some. This sample carries 100,000 or so clones, roughly 79% of them seen once, and the ten largest clones take over 30%. Sequences were obtained from peripheral blood. These receptors came from a man between 65 and 80 years old with active or convalescent COVID-19.

This rearrangement joins TRBV12-3 or TRBV12-4 to TRBJ1-5; the D is unclear. Trimming left V 1 base short and J 6 bases short, with 7 bases between. The CDR3 spans 13 residues. In DNA, the CDR3 is TGTGCCAGCAGTTTAGGGTGGAGTCAGCCCCAGCATTTT. Translating gives CASSLGWSQPQHF.

The chain employs TRBV7-2 and TRBJ1-2; D is possibly TRBD1 (5 bases). CDR1 and CDR2 (germline): SGHTA, FQGNSA. The CDR3 loop spans 15 amino acids. V shed 0 bases and J shed 7 bases, with 15 bases lying between them. CDR3 residues: CASSLAPGDSRGYTF. For the CDR3, the DNA is TGTGCCAGCAGCTTAGCTCCGGGGGATAGCCGTGGCTACACCTTC. Complete variable domain (other parts from reference TRBV7-2 and TRBJ1-2): GAGVSQSPSNKVTEKGKDVELRCDPISGHTALYWYRQSLGQGLEFLIYFQGNSAPDKSGLPSDRFSAERTGGSVSTLTIQRTQQEDSAVYLCASSLAPGDSRGYTFGSGTRLTVV.

V gene TRBV6-5 combines with J gene TRBJ1-5, with a weak D call TRBD1 (5 bases). Germline V gene lookup returns CDR1 MNHEY and CDR2 SVGAGI. The germline V and J ends were trimmed by 2 bases and 4 bases, with 6 bases remaining between them. This CDR3 comprises 13 residues. The CDR3 reads CASSYGGNQPQHF. The CDR3 DNA follows: TGTGCCAGCAGTTACGGGGGGAATCAGCCCCAGCATTTT.

CDR3: CASSLAADYGYTF. CDR3 in DNA: TGCGCCAGCAGCTTGGCCGCGGACTATGGCTACACCTTC. The chain employs TRBV5-1 and TRBJ1-2; D is unclear. Germline V gene sequence: CDR1 SGHRS, CDR2 YFSETQ. The CDR3 spans 13 residues. Trimming took 0 bases from V and 3 from J, leaving 6 bases between them.

The rearrangement uses TRBV6-5 and TRBJ2-7, with D uncertain. The germline V gene has CDR1 MNHEY and CDR2 SVGAGI. This CDR3 contains 12 residues. V lost 5 bases, J lost 6 bases, and 11 bases lay in between. In nucleotides, the CDR3 is TGTGCCAGCAGTCTACCCCTCGGCGAGCAGTACTTC. Protein: CASSLPLGEQYF.

The CDR3 protein is CATMGRDRGRVGTEAFF. Here the CDR3 DNA reads TGTGCCACCATGGGGAGGGACAGGGGAAGAGTGGGAACTGAAGCTTTCTTT. V and J are TRBV10-3 and TRBJ1-1, with 10 bases identical to TRBD1. The junction had 19 bases not matched to a gene; V was cut back by 10 bases and J by 5 bases. CDR3 length: 17 residues. The V gene's germline CDR1 is ENHRY and CDR2 SYGVKD.

V is TRBV5-5 and J is TRBJ2-5; 11 nucleotides agree with TRBD2. The CDR3 has 16 amino acids. The V segment lost 1 base and the J segment 5 bases; nucleotides outside the gene matches: 7. CDR1 is SGHKS, CDR2 YYEKEE, per germline (reference sequence). The CDR3 here is CASSLTSGGQIETQYF. The CDR3 region has the DNA TGTGCCAGCAGCTTGACTAGCGGGGGACAAATCGAGACCCAGTACTTC.

V gene TRBV2 combines with J gene TRBJ2-7; perhaps TRBD1 as D (8 bases). The germline V gene encodes CDR1 SNHLY and CDR2 FYNNEI. Trimming pared 5 bases from V and 4 bases from J, leaving 15 bases between. The CDR3 is 14 amino acids. CDR3 in amino acids: CASSITGGAYEQYF. The CDR3 DNA reads as TGTGCCAGCAGTATCACAGGGGGGGCTTACGAGCAGTACTTC.

This clone was seen a handful of times. This chain joins TRBV21-1 and TRBJ2-4; TRBD2 is the table's D call, not checked against the DNA. TRBV21-1 is labeled a pseudogene. The CDR3 has 15 residues. CDR3 loop: CASSREESAKNIQYF. The CDR3 DNA reads TGTGCCAGCAGCAGAGAAGAATCAGCCAAAAACATTCAGTACTTC.